Each of the 7 T cell receptor beta chains below was sequenced from the same sample in a study of early T cells in non-severe SARS-CoV-2 infection. TCRdb reprocessed the 5' RACE reads with MiXCR, giving one entry per CDR3 protein. The top ten hold around 7.3% of the sample, which has tens of thousands of distinct CDR3 sequences, around 10% seen once. Sequencing used whole blood, obtained at baseline. All receptors come from an adult who was a healthcare worker with PCR-confirmed SARS-CoV-2 infection or an uninfected control (not recorded which).

This clonotype was seen more than once but under ten times. Mismatch with germline at one junction end may stem from a read error. The chain employs TRBV7-7 and TRBJ2-5; D call uncertain. The CDR3 has 15 amino acids. The germline CDR1 and CDR2 sequences are SSHAT and FNYEAQ (reference sequence). CDR3 sequence: CASSLNSGIQETQYF. CDR3 nucleotides: TGTGCTAGCAGCTTAAACAGTGGCATCCAAGAGACCCAGTACTTC.

This clonotype came up many times. The J gene is TRBJ2-3, the V gene TRBV30; 9 nucleotides agree with TRBD2. This CDR3 spans 15 amino acids. The germline CDR1 and CDR2 sequences are GTSNPN and SVGIG (reference sequence). V dropped 4 bases and J dropped 5; count of bases not matched to a gene: 10. This CDR3 is CAWILSGGGGDTQYF. In DNA form, the CDR3 reads TGTGCCTGGATCCTTAGCGGGGGCGGAGGAGATACGCAGTATTTT.

This clonotype was observed a few times. The chain employs TRBV27 and TRBJ2-7, with D perhaps matching TRBD2 (6 bases). V lost 5 bases and J 2 bases, leaving 19 bases between the germline ends. The length of the CDR3 is 16 residues. In germline, CDR1 is MNHEY, CDR2 SMNVEV (reference sequence). The CDR3 sequence: CASSPLGGDRPYEQYF. CDR3 coding DNA: TGTGCCAGCAGTCCGTTAGGAGGGGACCGGCCCTACGAGCAGTACTTC.

This clonotype was counted a single time. This chain connects TRBV12-3 or TRBV12-4 to TRBJ1-2; D possibly corresponds to TRBD1 (5 bases). V was cut by 6 bases and J by 0 bases, with 8 bases left in between. The CDR3 extends over 13 amino acids. DNA for the CDR3: TGTGCCAGCAGGCAGGGTCCTAACTATGGCTACACCTTC. Its translation: CASRQGPNYGYTF.

The chain uses TRBV7-2 and TRBJ1-1; 9 bases fit TRBD1. V was pared by 5 bases and J by 10 bases, with 8 bases of the junction left unmatched. The CDR3 has 13 amino acids. The V gene's germline CDR1 is SGHTA and CDR2 FQGNSA. In DNA form, the CDR3 reads TGTGCCAGCAGCCCGGACAGGGGTCGGGGAGCTTTCTTT. It yields the protein CASSPDRGRGAFF.

V usage is TRBV27 and J usage is TRBJ1-5; D uncertain. There are 14 residues in the CDR3. Germline V lookup: CDR1 MNHEY, CDR2 SMNVEV (reference sequence). Trimming stripped 0 bases from V and 3 bases from J, with 6 bases between. This chain's CDR3 is CASSLSSDNQPQHF. The CDR3 DNA sequence: TGTGCCAGCAGTTTATCCTCAGACAATCAGCCCCAGCATTTT.

This clonotype was picked up a small number of times. This rearrangement joins TRBV2 to TRBJ1-6; D possibly corresponds to TRBD1 (6 bases). Deletions cut 9 bases from V and 6 bases from J, with 15 bases between. The CDR3 length is 14 residues. CDR1 is SNHLY, CDR2 FYNNEI, per germline. The DNA of the CDR3 is TGTGCCAGTACGTTACAGGGAACTAATTCACCCCTCCACTTT. It encodes CASTLQGTNSPLHF.